This T cell receptor (beta chain) originates from a study of shared clonotypes between healthy human individuals. The CDR3 covers 16 residues. Looked up from germline, CDR1 is MNHNS and CDR2 is SASEGT. V was cut by 3 bases and J by 3 bases, with 12 bases left in between. Concerning this clone itself: Its antigen is not known.

Study outcomes and limitations: Roughly 5% of naive CD4 clonotypes were shared across four donors.

Generated by immunoSEQ multiplex PCR, the TCRdb table keeps only in-frame clones and is missing some. Altogether 950,000 to 1,100,000 clones are present, around 74% being singletons, with the ten largest covering approximately 1.5%. The source is a man aged 18 to 29 in good health. The V and J genes are TRBV6-1 and TRBJ1-6, with a tentative D call TRBD1 (5 bases). The specimen was memory CD4+ T cells sorted from blood. This sample's subset: CD45RA-negative fraction. The DNA of the CDR3 is TGTGCCAGCAGTGAGTCGTGGGGGATCTATAATTCACCCCTCCACTTT. The encoded protein is CASSESWGIYNSPLHF.